This TCR beta chain originates from a study of response to subunit inactivated influenza vaccine. The sample holds many counts of this clonotype. Its antigen is not identified. Each CDR3 protein is one row after TCRdb ran MiXCR on the RT-PCR reads. The table has fewer than 350,000 distinct CDR3 sequences, 20% to 25% seen once. Study-level findings and limits: Few new T cells, the authors suggested, are recruited by each seasonal influenza vaccination.

The clonotype originates from a man in his fifties or sixties who received an inactivated influenza vaccine. The sequencing here drew on PBMCs from blood, taken less than 22 months after vaccination.

The CDR3 sequence is CSALRQGEYQPQHF. As DNA, the CDR3 is TGCAGTGCTCTCCGACAGGGAGAGTATCAGCCCCAGCATTTT. The chain employs TRBV20-1 and TRBJ1-5, with 7 bases fitting TRBD1. Germline CDR1 DFQATT, CDR2 SNEGSKA (reference sequence). Trimming at V came to 5 bases and at J to 5 bases, leaving 9 bases not matched to a gene. The CDR3 extends over 14 amino acids.